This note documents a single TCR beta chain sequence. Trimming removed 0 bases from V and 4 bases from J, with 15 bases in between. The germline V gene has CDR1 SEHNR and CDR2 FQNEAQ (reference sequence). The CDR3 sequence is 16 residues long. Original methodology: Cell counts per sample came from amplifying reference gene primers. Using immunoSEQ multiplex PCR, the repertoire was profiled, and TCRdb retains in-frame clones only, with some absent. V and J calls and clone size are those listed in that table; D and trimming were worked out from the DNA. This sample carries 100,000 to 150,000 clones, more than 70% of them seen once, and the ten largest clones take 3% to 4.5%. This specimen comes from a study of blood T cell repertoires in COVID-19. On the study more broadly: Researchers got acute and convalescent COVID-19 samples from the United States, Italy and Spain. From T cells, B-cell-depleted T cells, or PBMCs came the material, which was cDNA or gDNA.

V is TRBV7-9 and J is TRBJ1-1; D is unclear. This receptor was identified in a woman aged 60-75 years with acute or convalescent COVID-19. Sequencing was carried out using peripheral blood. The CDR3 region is CASSLAGRSESTEAFF. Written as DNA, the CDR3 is TGTGCCAGCAGCTTAGCCGGGAGGTCCGAGAGCACTGAAGCTTTCTTT.